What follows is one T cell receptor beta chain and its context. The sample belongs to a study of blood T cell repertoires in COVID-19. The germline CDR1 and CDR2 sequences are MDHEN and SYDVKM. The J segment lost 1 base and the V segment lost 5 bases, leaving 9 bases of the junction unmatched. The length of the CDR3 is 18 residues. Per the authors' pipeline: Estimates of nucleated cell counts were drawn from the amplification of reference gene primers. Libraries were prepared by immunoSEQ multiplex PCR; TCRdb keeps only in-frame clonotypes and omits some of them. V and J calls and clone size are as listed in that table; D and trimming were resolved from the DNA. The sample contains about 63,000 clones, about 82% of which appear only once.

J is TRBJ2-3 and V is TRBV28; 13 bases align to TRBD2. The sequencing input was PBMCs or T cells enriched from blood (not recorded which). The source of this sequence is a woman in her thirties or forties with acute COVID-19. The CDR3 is CASSLPPGLAGGTDTQYF. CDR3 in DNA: TGTGCCAGCAGTCTCCCACCCGGACTAGCGGGAGGCACAGATACGCAGTATTTT.